This is a list of T cell receptor beta chains from one sample in a study of T cells in Graves' hyperthyroidism and ophthalmopathy. TCRdb independently ran MiXCR on the multiplex PCR reads; one entry per CDR3 protein. The sample has approximately 530,000 distinct CDR3 sequences; just under 20% are singletons. The sequencing input was blood. The receptor source for this set is a man aged 40-50 years with Graves' ophthalmopathy. The CDR3 runs from the conserved cysteine through the conserved F or W. The D gene is left open where the match is weak. Size is omitted from some rows. Given values are once, few, many or a class for expanded clones.

V: TRBV28; D: NA; J: TRBJ1-1; size: many; DNA: TGTGCCAGCAGTTTCTGGGCGGGGAACACTGAAGCTTTCTTT; CDR3: CASSFWAGNTEAFF
V: TRBV10-1; D: NA; J: TRBJ1-1; size: few; DNA: TGCGCCAGCAGTGAGTTGATGAACACTGAAGCTTTCTTT; CDR3: CASSELMNTEAFF
V: TRBV28; D: TRBD2; J: TRBJ2-2; size: NA; DNA: TGTGCCAGCAGTCCTAGCGGGAGCGCCACCGGGGAGCTGTTTTTT; CDR3: CASSPSGSATGELFF
V: TRBV5-1; D: TRBD1; J: TRBJ2-7; size: once; DNA: TGCGCCAGCAGCTTGTGGGACAGGACCTCGGGAGAGCAGTACTTC; CDR3: CASSLWDRTSGEQYF
V: TRBV5-1; D: NA; J: TRBJ1-1; size: NA; DNA: TGCGCCAGCAGCTTGGCGGGGATCGGGGAAGCTTTCTTT; CDR3: CASSLAGIGEAFF
V: TRBV6-2/TRBV6-3; D: NA; J: TRBJ1-5; size: once; DNA: TGTGCCGGCAGGCCGACAGGACACAATCAGCCCCAGCATTTT; CDR3: CAGRPTGHNQPQHF
V: TRBV12-3/TRBV12-4; D: NA; J: TRBJ1-1; size: many; DNA: TGTGCCAGCAGTTTGATTAGTTTTCCTGCAGGGAATGAAGCTTTCTTT; CDR3: CASSLISFPAGNEAFF
V: TRBV9; D: TRBD2; J: TRBJ2-5; size: many; DNA: TGTGCCAGCAGCGTAGATGGGAGGGCCCTGCGGGAGACCCAGTACTTC; CDR3: CASSVDGRALRETQYF
V: TRBV4-3; D: NA; J: TRBJ2-3; size: NA; DNA: TGCGCCAGCAGCCAAGAGATTGGCCAGGGGAGGGATACGCAGTATTTT; CDR3: CASSQEIGQGRDTQYF
V: TRBV5-1; D: NA; J: TRBJ2-2; size: few; DNA: TGCGCCAGCAGCTTCCAGGCCACCGGGGAGCTGTTTTTT; CDR3: CASSFQATGELFF
V: TRBV10-3; D: TRBD2; J: TRBJ2-2; size: NA; DNA: TGTGCCATCAGGCCCGGACTAGCGGGAGATAAAATCAGTACCGGGGAGCTGTTTTTT; CDR3: CAIRPGLAGDKISTGELFF
V: TRBV9; D: NA; J: TRBJ2-1; size: NA; DNA: TGTGCCAGCAGCCCTCATACTAGCTCCTACAATGAGCAGTTCTTC; CDR3: CASSPHTSSYNEQFF
V: TRBV24-1; D: TRBD1; J: TRBJ2-2; size: many; DNA: TGTGCCACCAGTGATTTCTTCTCGGGACAGCTCGCGAACACCGGGGAGCTGTTTTTT; CDR3: CATSDFFSGQLANTGELFF
V: TRBV3-1; D: NA; J: TRBJ1-1; size: NA; DNA: TGTGCCAGCAGCCAAGAAGACAGGCACACTGAAGCTTTCTTT; CDR3: CASSQEDRHTEAFF
V: TRBV2; D: NA; J: TRBJ2-7; size: many; DNA: TGTGCCAGCAGTGAAGGGGGAGCTTGGTACGAGCAGTACTTC; CDR3: CASSEGGAWYEQYF
V: TRBV12-3/TRBV12-4; D: TRBD1; J: TRBJ1-1; size: many; DNA: TGTGCCAGCAGTAGCTACAGGGGGAACACTGAAGCTTTCTTT; CDR3: CASSSYRGNTEAFF
V: TRBV19; D: TRBD1; J: TRBJ1-5; size: NA; DNA: TGTGCCAGTAGAAGGGACAGGGGGAATCAGCCCCAGCATTTT; CDR3: CASRRDRGNQPQHF
V: TRBV2; D: NA; J: TRBJ2-5; size: many; DNA: TGTGCCAGCAGGACGGGAACAACGCAAGAGACCCAGTACTTC; CDR3: CASRTGTTQETQYF
V: TRBV5-1; D: NA; J: TRBJ2-7; size: many; DNA: TGCGCCAGCAGGGTTAGGAGCTCCTACGAGCAGTACTTC; CDR3: CASRVRSSYEQYF
V: TRBV20-1; D: TRBD1; J: TRBJ1-3; size: NA; DNA: TGCAGTGCTAGGGCGACAGGGCCTTCTGGAAACACCATATATTTT; CDR3: CSARATGPSGNTIYF
V: TRBV2; D: TRBD2; J: TRBJ2-1; size: many; DNA: TGTGCCAGCAGAGCCCTAACTAGCGGGAGGGGCAATGAGCAGTTCTTC; CDR3: CASRALTSGRGNEQFF
V: TRBV20-1; D: TRBD2; J: TRBJ2-1; size: NA; DNA: TGCAGTGCTACGCTAGCGGGAGACCTCTCCTACAATGAGCAGTTCTTC; CDR3: CSATLAGDLSYNEQFF
V: TRBV19; D: NA; J: TRBJ1-6; size: NA; DNA: TGTGCCAGTAGCCGTCCGGGTGGAGAATCACCCCTCCACTTT; CDR3: CASSRPGGESPLHF
V: TRBV20-1; D: TRBD1; J: TRBJ1-4; size: NA; DNA: TGCAGTGCTAGAACCCCGGGACAGGAGGAAAAACTGTTTTTT; CDR3: CSARTPGQEEKLFF
V: TRBV3-1; D: NA; J: TRBJ2-5; size: many; DNA: TGTGCCAGCAGGATACAGGGTCGCCAAGAGACCCAGTACTTC; CDR3: CASRIQGRQETQYF
V: TRBV18; D: NA; J: TRBJ2-5; size: many; DNA: TGTGCCAGCTCACTAACGTCGGGAGTCCAAGAGACCCAGTACTTC; CDR3: CASSLTSGVQETQYF